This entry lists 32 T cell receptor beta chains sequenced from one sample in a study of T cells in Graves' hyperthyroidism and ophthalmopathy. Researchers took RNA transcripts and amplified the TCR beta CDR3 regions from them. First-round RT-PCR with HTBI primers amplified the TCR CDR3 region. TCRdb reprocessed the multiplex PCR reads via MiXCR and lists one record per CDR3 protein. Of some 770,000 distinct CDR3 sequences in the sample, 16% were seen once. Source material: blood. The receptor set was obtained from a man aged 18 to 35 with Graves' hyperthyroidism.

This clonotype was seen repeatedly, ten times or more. CDR3 in amino acids: CASSLLGRGGDEQFF. The CDR3 DNA reads as TGTGCCAGCAGCCTCCTCGGGAGGGGCGGGGATGAGCAGTTCTTC. J is TRBJ2-1 and V is TRBV7-3, with 8 bases identical to TRBD2. Trimming cost V 5 bases and J 8 bases; bases outside gene matches: 11. This CDR3 comprises 15 residues. CDR1 and CDR2 (germline): SGHTA, FQGTGA.

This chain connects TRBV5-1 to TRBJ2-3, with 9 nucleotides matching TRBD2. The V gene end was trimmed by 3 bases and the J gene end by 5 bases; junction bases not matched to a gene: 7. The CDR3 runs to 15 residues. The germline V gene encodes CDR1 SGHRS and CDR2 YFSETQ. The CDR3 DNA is TGCGCCAGCAGCTCGATTAGCGGGAGTTTAGATACGCAGTATTTT. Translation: CASSSISGSLDTQYF.

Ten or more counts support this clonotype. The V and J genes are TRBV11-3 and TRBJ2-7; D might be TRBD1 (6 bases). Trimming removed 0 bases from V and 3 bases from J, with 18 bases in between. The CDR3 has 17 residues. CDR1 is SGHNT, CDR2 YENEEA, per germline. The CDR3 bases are TGTGCCAGCAGCTTAGATTTCCCCAGGGGTGGGAACTACGAGCAGTACTTC. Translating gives CASSLDFPRGGNYEQYF.

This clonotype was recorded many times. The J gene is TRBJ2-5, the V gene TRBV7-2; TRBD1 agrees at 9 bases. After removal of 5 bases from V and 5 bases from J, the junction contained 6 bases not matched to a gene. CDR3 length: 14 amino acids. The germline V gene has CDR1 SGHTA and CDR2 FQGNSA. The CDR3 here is CASSLHRGLETQYF. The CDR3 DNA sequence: TGTGCCAGCAGCCTCCACAGGGGGCTGGAGACCCAGTACTTC.

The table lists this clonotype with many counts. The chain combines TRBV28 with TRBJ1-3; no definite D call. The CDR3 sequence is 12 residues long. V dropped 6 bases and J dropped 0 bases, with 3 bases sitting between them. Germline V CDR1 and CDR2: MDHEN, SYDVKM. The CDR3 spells CASRFSGNTIYF. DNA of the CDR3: TGTGCCAGCAGGTTCTCTGGAAACACCATATATTTT. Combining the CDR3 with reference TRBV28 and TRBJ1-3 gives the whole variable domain DVKVTQSSRYLVKRTGEKVFLECVQDMDHENMFWYRQDPGLGLRLIYFSYDVKMKEKGDIPEGYSVSREKKERFSLILESASTNQTSMYLCASRFSGNTIYFGEGSWLTVV.

The DNA of the CDR3 is TGTGCCAGTAGTATATCGGCGGGAGTAGTCTACGAGCAGTACTTC. Translation gives CASSISAGVVYEQYF. The rearrangement uses TRBV19 and TRBJ2-7; TRBD2 matches 7 bases. Germline CDR1 LNHDA, CDR2 SQIVND (reference sequence). This CDR3 has 15 amino acids. The ends lost 2 bases at V and 3 bases at J; junction bases unmatched: 7.

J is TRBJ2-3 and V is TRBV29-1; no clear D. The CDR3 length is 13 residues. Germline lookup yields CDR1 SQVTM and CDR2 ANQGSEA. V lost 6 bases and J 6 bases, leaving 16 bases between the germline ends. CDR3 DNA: TGCAGCGTCGGCCCCCGTCTGGTGGATACGCAGTATTTT. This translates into CSVGPRLVDTQYF.

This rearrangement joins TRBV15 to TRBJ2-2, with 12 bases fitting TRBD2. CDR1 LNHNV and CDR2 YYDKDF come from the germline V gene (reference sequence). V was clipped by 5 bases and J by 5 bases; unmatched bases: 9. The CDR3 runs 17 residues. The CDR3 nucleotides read TGTGCCACCAGCGGAGGACTAGCGGGAATTTCGACCGGGGAGCTGTTTTTT. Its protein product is CATSGGLAGISTGELFF.

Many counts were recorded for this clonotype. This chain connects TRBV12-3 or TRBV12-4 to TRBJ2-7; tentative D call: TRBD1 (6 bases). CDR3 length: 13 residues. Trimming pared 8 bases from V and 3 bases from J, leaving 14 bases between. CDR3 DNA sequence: TGTGCCAGCGAAAAAAGGGACATCTACGAGCAGTACTTC. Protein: CASEKRDIYEQYF.

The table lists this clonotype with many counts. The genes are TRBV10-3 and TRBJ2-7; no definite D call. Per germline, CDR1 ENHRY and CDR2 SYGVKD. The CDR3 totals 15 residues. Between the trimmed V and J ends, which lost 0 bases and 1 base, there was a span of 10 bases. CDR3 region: CAISESAPYSYEQYF. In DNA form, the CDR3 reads TGTGCCATCAGTGAGTCGGCACCGTATTCCTACGAGCAGTACTTC.

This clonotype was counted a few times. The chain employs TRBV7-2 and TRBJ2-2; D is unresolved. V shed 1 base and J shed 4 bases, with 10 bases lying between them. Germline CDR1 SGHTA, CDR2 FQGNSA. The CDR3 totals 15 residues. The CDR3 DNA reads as TGTGCCAGCAGCTTAGTGGTGGCCGGCACCGGGGAGCTGTTTTTT. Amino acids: CASSLVVAGTGELFF.

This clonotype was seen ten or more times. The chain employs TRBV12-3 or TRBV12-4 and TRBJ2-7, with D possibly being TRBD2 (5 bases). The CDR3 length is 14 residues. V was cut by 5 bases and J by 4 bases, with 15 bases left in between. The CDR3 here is CASSIGKRRYEQYF. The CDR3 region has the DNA TGTGCCAGCAGTATCGGGAAGCGACGTTACGAGCAGTACTTC.

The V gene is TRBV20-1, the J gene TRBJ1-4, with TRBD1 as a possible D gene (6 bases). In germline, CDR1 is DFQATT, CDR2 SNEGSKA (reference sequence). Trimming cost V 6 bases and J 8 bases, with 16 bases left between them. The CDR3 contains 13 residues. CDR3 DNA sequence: TGCAGTGCCTCGGACAGAAGGCAGGAAAAACTGTTTTTT. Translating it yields CSASDRRQEKLFF.

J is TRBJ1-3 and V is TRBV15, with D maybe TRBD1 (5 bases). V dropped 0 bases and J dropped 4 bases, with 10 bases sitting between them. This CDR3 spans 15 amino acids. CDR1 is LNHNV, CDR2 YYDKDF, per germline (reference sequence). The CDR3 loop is CATSRDPGPGNTIYF. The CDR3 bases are TGTGCCACCAGCAGAGATCCAGGGCCAGGAAACACCATATATTTT.

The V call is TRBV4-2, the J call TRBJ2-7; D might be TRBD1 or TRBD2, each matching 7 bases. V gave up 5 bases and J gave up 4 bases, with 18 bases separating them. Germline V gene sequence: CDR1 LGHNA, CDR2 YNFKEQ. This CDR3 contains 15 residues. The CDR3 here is CASSLGGTEKYEQYF. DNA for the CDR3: TGTGCCAGCAGCTTGGGAGGGACAGAAAAATACGAGCAGTACTTC.

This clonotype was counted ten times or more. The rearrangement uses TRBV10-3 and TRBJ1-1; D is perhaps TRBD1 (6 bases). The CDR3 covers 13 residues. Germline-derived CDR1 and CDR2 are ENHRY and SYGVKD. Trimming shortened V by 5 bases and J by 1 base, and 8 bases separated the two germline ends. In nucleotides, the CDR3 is TGTGCCATCAGTTTACAGGGGAACACTGAAGCTTTCTTT. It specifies CAISLQGNTEAFF.

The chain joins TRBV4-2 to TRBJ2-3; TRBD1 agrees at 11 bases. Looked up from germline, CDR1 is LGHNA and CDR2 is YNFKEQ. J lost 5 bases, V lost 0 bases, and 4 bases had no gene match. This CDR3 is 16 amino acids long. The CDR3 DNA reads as TGTGCCAGCAGCCAAGATGGGACAGGGGGATTAGATACGCAGTATTTT. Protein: CASSQDGTGGLDTQYF.

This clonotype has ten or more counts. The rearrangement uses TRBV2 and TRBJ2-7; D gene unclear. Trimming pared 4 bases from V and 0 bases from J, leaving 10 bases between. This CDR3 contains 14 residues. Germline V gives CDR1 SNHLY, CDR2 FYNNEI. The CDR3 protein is CASSGAGLSYEQYF. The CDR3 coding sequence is TGTGCCAGCAGTGGGGCCGGGCTCTCCTACGAGCAGTACTTC.

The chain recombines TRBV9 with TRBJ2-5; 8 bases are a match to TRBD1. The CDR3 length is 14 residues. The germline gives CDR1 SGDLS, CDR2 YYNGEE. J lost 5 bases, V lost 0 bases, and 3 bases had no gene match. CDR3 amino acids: CASSVAGGAETQYF. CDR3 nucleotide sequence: TGTGCCAGCAGCGTAGCAGGGGGCGCGGAGACCCAGTACTTC.

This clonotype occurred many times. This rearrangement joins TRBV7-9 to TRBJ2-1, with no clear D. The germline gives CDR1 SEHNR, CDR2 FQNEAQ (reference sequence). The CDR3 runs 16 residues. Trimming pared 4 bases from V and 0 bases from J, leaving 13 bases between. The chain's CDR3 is CASSSSFLSSYNEQFF. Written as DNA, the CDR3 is TGTGCCAGCAGCTCCTCTTTCCTGAGCTCCTACAATGAGCAGTTCTTC.

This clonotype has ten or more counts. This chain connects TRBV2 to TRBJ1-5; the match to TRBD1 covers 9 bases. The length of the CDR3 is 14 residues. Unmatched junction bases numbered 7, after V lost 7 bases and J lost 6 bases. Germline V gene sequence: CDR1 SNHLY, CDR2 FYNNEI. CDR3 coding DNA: TGTGCCAGCACCTCGACAGGGGGAGTTCAGCCCCAGCATTTT. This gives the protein CASTSTGGVQPQHF.

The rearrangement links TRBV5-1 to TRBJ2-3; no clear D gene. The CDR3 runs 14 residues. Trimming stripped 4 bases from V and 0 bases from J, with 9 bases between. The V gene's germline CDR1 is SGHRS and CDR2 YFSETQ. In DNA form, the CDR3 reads TGCGCCAGCAGCATCTGGGATAGCACAGATACGCAGTATTTT. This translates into CASSIWDSTDTQYF.

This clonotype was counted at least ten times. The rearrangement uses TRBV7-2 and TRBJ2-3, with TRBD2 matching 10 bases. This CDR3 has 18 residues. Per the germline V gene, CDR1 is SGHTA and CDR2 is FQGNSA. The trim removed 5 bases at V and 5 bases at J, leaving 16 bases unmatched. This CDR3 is CASSLFSGGEMIEDTQYF. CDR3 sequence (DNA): TGTGCCAGCAGCCTATTCAGCGGGGGGGAGATGATAGAAGATACGCAGTATTTT.

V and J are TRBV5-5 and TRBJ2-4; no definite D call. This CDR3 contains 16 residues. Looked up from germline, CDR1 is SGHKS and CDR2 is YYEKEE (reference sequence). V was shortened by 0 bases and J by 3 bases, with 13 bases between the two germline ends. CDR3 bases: TGTGCCAGCAGCTTGGGGGCGGTCTATGGCAAAAACATTCAGTACTTC. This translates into CASSLGAVYGKNIQYF. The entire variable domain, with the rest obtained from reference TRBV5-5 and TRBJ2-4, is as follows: DAGVTQSPTHLIKTRGQQVTLRCSPISGHKSVSWYQQVLGQGPQFIFQYYEKEERGRGNFPDRFSARQFPNYSSELNVNALLLGDSALYLCASSLGAVYGKNIQYFGAGTRLSVL.

The DNA for the CDR3 is TGTGCCAGCACCCCCGCGGGGCAAGAGACCCAGTACTTC. Protein sequence: CASTPAGQETQYF. The J gene is TRBJ2-5, the V gene TRBV28; TRBD2 might be the D (6 bases). Germline loops: CDR1 MDHEN, CDR2 SYDVKM. The CDR3 contains 13 residues. Trimming took off 7 bases at V and 2 bases at J, with 11 bases between the two ends.

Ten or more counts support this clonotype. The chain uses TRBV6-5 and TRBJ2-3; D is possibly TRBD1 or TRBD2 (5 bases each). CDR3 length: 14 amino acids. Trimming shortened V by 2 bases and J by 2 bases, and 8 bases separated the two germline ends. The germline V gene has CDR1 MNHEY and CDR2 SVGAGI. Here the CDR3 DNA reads TGTGCCAGCAGTTACCGGGGCCCCACAGATACGCAGTATTTT. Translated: CASSYRGPTDTQYF.

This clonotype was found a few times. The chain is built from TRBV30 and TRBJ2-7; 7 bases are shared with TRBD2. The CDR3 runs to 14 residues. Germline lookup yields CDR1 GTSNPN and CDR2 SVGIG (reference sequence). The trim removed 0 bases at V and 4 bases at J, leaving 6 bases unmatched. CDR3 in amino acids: CAWSVWLGGYEQYF. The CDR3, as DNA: TGTGCCTGGAGTGTATGGCTGGGAGGGTACGAGCAGTACTTC.

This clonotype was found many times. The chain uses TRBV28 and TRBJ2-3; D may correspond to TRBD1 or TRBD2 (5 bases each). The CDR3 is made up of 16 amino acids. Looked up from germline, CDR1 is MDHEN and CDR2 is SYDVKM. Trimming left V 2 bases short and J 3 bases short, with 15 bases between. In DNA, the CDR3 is TGTGCCAGCAGTTTAACCGGGACGACGGATACAGATACGCAGTATTTT. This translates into CASSLTGTTDTDTQYF.

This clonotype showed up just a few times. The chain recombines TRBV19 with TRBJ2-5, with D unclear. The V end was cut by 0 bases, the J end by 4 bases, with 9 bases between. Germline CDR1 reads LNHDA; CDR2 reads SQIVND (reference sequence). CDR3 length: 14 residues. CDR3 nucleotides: TGTGCCAGTAGTATAGAGAACACCATAGAGACCCAGTACTTC. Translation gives CASSIENTIETQYF.

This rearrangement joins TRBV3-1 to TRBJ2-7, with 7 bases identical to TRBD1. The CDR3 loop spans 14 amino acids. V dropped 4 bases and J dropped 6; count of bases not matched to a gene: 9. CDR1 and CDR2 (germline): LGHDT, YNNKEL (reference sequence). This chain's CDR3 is CASSLIHRDSEQYF. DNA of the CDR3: TGTGCCAGCAGCCTAATACACCGGGACAGCGAGCAGTACTTC.

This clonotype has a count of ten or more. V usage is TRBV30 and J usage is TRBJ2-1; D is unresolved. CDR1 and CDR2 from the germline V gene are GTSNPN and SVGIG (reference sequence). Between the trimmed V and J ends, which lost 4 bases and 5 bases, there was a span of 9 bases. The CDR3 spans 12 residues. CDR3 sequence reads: CAWKRRDNEQFF. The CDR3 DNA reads TGTGCCTGGAAGCGTCGGGACAATGAGCAGTTCTTC. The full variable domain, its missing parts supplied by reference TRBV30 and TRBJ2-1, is SQTIHQWPATLVQPVGSPLSLECTVEGTSNPNLYWYRQAAGRGLQLLFYSVGIGQISSEVPQNLSASRPQDRQFILSSKKLLLSDSGFYLCAWKRRDNEQFFGPGTRLTVL.

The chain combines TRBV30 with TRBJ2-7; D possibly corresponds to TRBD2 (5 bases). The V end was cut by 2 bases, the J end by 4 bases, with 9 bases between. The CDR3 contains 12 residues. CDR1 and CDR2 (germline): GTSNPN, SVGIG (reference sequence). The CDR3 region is CAWSSGVYEQYF. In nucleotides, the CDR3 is TGTGCCTGGAGTAGCGGAGTGTACGAGCAGTACTTC.